This T cell receptor beta chain was documented in a study of T cell responses to AZD1222 COVID-19 vaccine. Profiled with immunoSEQ multiplex PCR; TCRdb holds only in-frame clones, not every one. The sample shows about 130,000 clones, 70% to 90% of them seen only once. CDR1 and CDR2 from the germline V gene are LGHDT and YNNKEL (reference sequence). CDR3 length equals 12 residues. V was trimmed by 4 bases and J by 6 bases, leaving 6 bases between them. V and J are TRBV3-1 (or the pseudogene TRBV3-2) and TRBJ2-2; D remains unclear. This TCR was sampled from an adult in good health. Sequences were derived from peripheral blood, sampled on day 0 of AZD1222 vaccination. The CDR3 sequence is CASSPLSGELFF. CDR3 DNA: TGTGCCAGCAGCCCCCTGTCCGGGGAGCTGTTTTTT.